This T cell receptor beta chain was recorded in a study of CD8 T cells in ankylosing spondylitis. Study observations and caveats: Some motif variants were previously reported in reactive arthritis synovial fluid and blood. A motif of seven or eight highly homologous TCR beta variants was seen as apparently characteristic of ankylosing spondylitis blood.

The CDR3 extends over 15 amino acids. Trimming took 5 bases from V and 7 from J, leaving 18 bases between them. Germline V lookup: CDR1 LNHDA, CDR2 SQIVND (reference sequence). TCRdb independently ran MiXCR on the 5' RACE reads; one entry per CDR3 protein. The sample has approximately 300,000 distinct CDR3 sequences; roughly 20% are singletons. This clonotype was recorded once. No antigen is known for it. This TCR was recovered from a male donor with ankylosing spondylitis or in good health (not recorded which). Sequenced: blood, either unsorted or a sorted T cell fraction (not recorded which). J is TRBJ1-5 and V is TRBV19, with D maybe TRBD1 (5 bases). CDR3 protein: CASSARDPERQPQHF. For the CDR3, the DNA is TGTGCCAGTAGTGCCCGGGACCCCGAGCGGCAGCCCCAGCATTTT.